This TCR beta chain was obtained from a study of shared clonotypes between healthy human individuals. There are 12 residues in the CDR3. V shed 5 bases and J 8 bases; nucleotides not matched to a gene: 3. Germline-derived CDR1 and CDR2 are MDHEN and SYDVKM. Per sorted-subset replicate PCR, input was around 200 ng DNA, representing around 30,000 T cell genomes. The repertoire was sequenced with immunoSEQ multiplex PCR; TCRdb's copy has only in-frame clones and lacks some. The sample shows 2 million to 2.5 million clones, approximately 95% of them seen only once. The chain is built from TRBV28 and TRBJ2-1, with 7 bases that match TRBD1. Sequenced sample: naive CD4+ T cells from PBMCs. Subset in this sample: CD45RA+ positively selected. The receptor's source is a man aged 18 to 35 in good health. Some clones in this sample may be carry-over from other donors' samples. The CDR3 region is CASSLDRDEQFF. The CDR3 DNA reads as TGTGCCAGCAGTCTCGACAGGGATGAGCAGTTCTTC. The variable domain in full, with the rest retrieved from reference TRBV28 and TRBJ2-1, is DVKVTQSSRYLVKRTGEKVFLECVQDMDHENMFWYRQDPGLGLRLIYFSYDVKMKEKGDIPEGYSVSREKKERFSLILESASTNQTSMYLCASSLDRDEQFFGPGTRLTVL.